Shown below are 18 T cell receptor beta chains from a single sample sequenced in a study of response to subunit inactivated influenza vaccine. Each CDR3 protein gets one entry after TCRdb re-called the RT-PCR reads with MiXCR. Of over 450,000 distinct CDR3 sequences listed, over 10% were seen once; the top ten hold about an eighth. Sequenced here: PBMCs from blood, sampled roughly 47 days after vaccination. All receptors derive from a man aged 50 to 60 who received an inactivated influenza vaccine.

The rearrangement joins TRBV6-1 to TRBJ2-7; 10 nucleotides match TRBD2. Per germline, CDR1 MNHNS and CDR2 SASEGT. V lost 8 bases, J lost 1 base, and 5 bases stayed unmatched. The CDR3 runs 14 residues. The CDR3 nucleotides read TGTGCCAGCGGTGGACTAGCGGATTCCTACGAGCAGTACTTC. This gives the protein CASGGLADSYEQYF.

This chain uses TRBV6-1 with TRBJ2-7; tentatively, D is TRBD2 (5 bases). Germline CDR1 reads MNHNS; CDR2 reads SASEGT. The germline V and J ends were trimmed by 3 bases and 5 bases, with 23 bases remaining between them. CDR3 length equals 17 residues. The CDR3 is CASSDWILDRRWDEQYF. CDR3 sequence (DNA): TGTGCCAGCAGTGATTGGATTCTGGACCGGAGGTGGGACGAGCAGTACTTC.

The rearrangement uses TRBV9 and TRBJ1-2; the D gene is possibly TRBD1 (5 bases). The V end lost 3 bases, the J end lost 5 bases, and 11 bases lay between the germline ends. CDR3 length equals 13 residues. CDR1 is SGDLS and CDR2 is YYNGEE in the germline V gene. This chain's CDR3 is CASSAGPEYGYTF. The CDR3 DNA sequence: TGTGCCAGCAGCGCGGGACCTGAATATGGCTACACCTTC.

The V and J genes are TRBV2 and TRBJ2-5; unclear D gene. CDR3 length equals 13 residues. Trimming cost V 7 bases and J 5 bases, with 14 bases left between them. Germline lookup yields CDR1 SNHLY and CDR2 FYNNEI. The CDR3 spells CASNNGVEETQYF. The CDR3 DNA reads as TGTGCCAGCAATAATGGTGTGGAGGAGACCCAGTACTTC. Complete variable domain (other parts from reference TRBV2 and TRBJ2-5): EPEVTQTPSHQVTQMGQEVILRCVPISNHLYFYWYRQILGQKVEFLVSFYNNEISEKSEIFDDQFSVERPDGSNFTLKIRSTKLEDSAMYFCASNNGVEETQYFGPGTRLLVL.

V gene TRBV18 combines with J gene TRBJ2-5; D is perhaps TRBD1 (5 bases). CDR1 is KGHSH, CDR2 LQKENI, per germline. The CDR3 extends over 19 amino acids. V lost 0 bases to trimming and J lost 3 bases, with 23 bases between them. In DNA form, the CDR3 reads TGTGCCAGCTCACCACCGACGGGCAGGGCCTTCCACCCCAAAGAGACCCAGTACTTC. It codes for CASSPPTGRAFHPKETQYF.

This clonotype has a handful of counts. The gene calls are TRBV10-3 and TRBJ1-1; weak D call: TRBD1 (6 bases). Germline V gene sequence: CDR1 ENHRY, CDR2 SYGVKD. The CDR3 runs 13 residues. Between the trimmed V and J ends, which lost 6 bases and 8 bases, there was a span of 16 bases. CDR3 amino acids: CAIRGPDRTEAFF. CDR3 bases: TGTGCCATCAGGGGGCCAGACAGGACCGAAGCTTTCTTT.

The genes are TRBV4-2 and TRBJ1-4; TRBD1 matches at 9 bases. This CDR3 region has 16 residues. With 0 bases clipped from V and 7 bases from J, the junction kept 6 bases outside the gene matches. In germline, CDR1 is LGHNA, CDR2 YNFKEQ. The chain's CDR3 is CASSQDGGQGPEKLFF. The CDR3 DNA sequence: TGTGCCAGCAGCCAAGATGGGGGACAGGGCCCTGAAAAACTGTTTTTT.

The CDR3 reads CSAKVTGTSYGYTF. In DNA, the CDR3 is TGCAGTGCTAAAGTAACCGGGACAAGCTATGGCTACACCTTC. The chain is built from TRBV20-1 and TRBJ1-2; D may be TRBD1 (6 bases). Trimming left V 4 bases short and J 4 bases short, with 16 bases between. Germline values: CDR1 DFQATT, CDR2 SNEGSKA (reference sequence). The CDR3 consists of 14 residues.

This clonotype was seen more than once but under ten times. The V gene is TRBV20-1, the J gene TRBJ2-5, with D unclear. Germline CDR1 reads DFQATT; CDR2 reads SNEGSKA (reference sequence). This CDR3 has 11 residues. CDR3 amino acids: CSALDKETQYF. The CDR3 bases are TGCAGCGCTCTGGATAAAGAGACCCAGTACTTC.

The rearrangement links TRBV5-1 to TRBJ2-5, with 13 bases lining up with TRBD2. Germline CDR1 is SGHRS and CDR2 is YFSETQ. J gave up 5 bases and V 1 base, and 8 bases lay outside the gene matches. The CDR3 covers 17 residues. The CDR3: CASSLPGLAGEGETQYF. The CDR3, as DNA: TGCGCCAGCAGCTTGCCCGGACTAGCGGGAGAGGGTGAGACCCAGTACTTC.

This clonotype was detected a few times. This sequence joins TRBV5-5 and TRBJ2-6; no reliable D call. Per germline, CDR1 SGHKS and CDR2 YYEKEE (reference sequence). Trimming removed 0 bases from V and 2 bases from J, with 12 bases in between. The CDR3 runs 17 residues. The CDR3 DNA reads TGTGCCAGCAGCTTGGTAGTGGTGCTGACTGGGGCCAACGTCCTGACTTTC. Its translation is CASSLVVVLTGANVLTF.

This chain links TRBV5-6 with TRBJ2-2, with 15 bases lining up with TRBD2. In germline, CDR1 is SGHDT, CDR2 YYEEEE. V was clipped by 4 bases and J by 4 bases; unmatched bases: 5. The CDR3 spans 17 residues. The CDR3 sequence is CASSGRGLAGGTGELFF. DNA for the CDR3: TGTGCCAGCAGCGGACGGGGACTAGCGGGAGGCACCGGGGAGCTGTTTTTT. The complete variable domain, with remaining parts taken from reference TRBV5-6 and TRBJ2-2, reads DAGVTQSPTHLIKTRGQQVTLRCSPKSGHDTVSWYQQALGQGPQFIFQYYEEEERQRGNFPDRFSGHQFPNYSSELNVNALLLGDSALYLCASSGRGLAGGTGELFFGEGSRLTVL.

This clonotype occurred a few times. The rearrangement links TRBV12-3 or TRBV12-4 to TRBJ2-3; TRBD2 agrees at 11 bases. The CDR3 extends over 19 amino acids. The J segment lost 1 base and the V segment lost 4 bases, leaving 13 bases of the junction unmatched. The DNA of the CDR3 is TGTGCCAGCAGTTCAAACCGACTAGCGGGGTTTGCAGGCACAGATACGCAGTATTTT. Amino acid sequence: CASSSNRLAGFAGTDTQYF.

Many counts were recorded for this clonotype. This chain joins TRBV20-1 and TRBJ2-5; the match to TRBD2 covers 9 bases. This CDR3 contains 15 residues. J lost 5 bases, V lost 1 base, and 8 bases had no gene match. Germline V CDR1 and CDR2: DFQATT, SNEGSKA (reference sequence). The DNA for the CDR3 is TGCAGTGCTAGAGGCATTTCTAGCGGGACGGAGACCCAGTACTTC. As protein: CSARGISSGTETQYF.

This clonotype showed up just a few times. This chain connects TRBV29-1 to TRBJ2-1, with 10 positions matching TRBD2. Germline V gives CDR1 SQVTM, CDR2 ANQGSEA. V lost 7 bases and J lost 12; bases outside the gene matches: 12. CDR3 length equals 13 residues. The CDR3 region is CSARRPSGRGQFF. The CDR3 DNA reads as TGCAGCGCCCGACGGCCTAGCGGGAGAGGGCAGTTCTTC.

This clonotype has more than one count but fewer than ten. This rearrangement joins TRBV29-1 to TRBJ2-7; 7 bases are shared with TRBD1. CDR3 length: 14 residues. Trimming at V came to 1 base and at J to 5 bases, leaving 8 bases not matched to a gene. CDR1 is SQVTM and CDR2 is ANQGSEA in the germline V gene. CDR3 bases: TGCAGCGTTGAAGTGCGAGGGGGCCCTGACGAGCAGTACTTC. Translation: CSVEVRGGPDEQYF.

This chain joins TRBV12-3 or TRBV12-4 and TRBJ1-5; D remains ambiguous. There are 14 residues in the CDR3. Between the trimmed V and J ends, which lost 2 bases and 6 bases, there was a span of 11 bases. This chain's CDR3 is CASSLLGRGQPQHF. The CDR3 nucleotides read TGTGCCAGCAGTTTATTAGGGCGCGGTCAGCCCCAGCATTTT.

The genes are TRBV5-1 and TRBJ2-2; 7 nucleotides align to TRBD2. Germline V gives CDR1 SGHRS, CDR2 YFSETQ. The CDR3 spans 14 residues. V lost 4 bases, J lost 4 bases, and 4 bases stayed unmatched. The CDR3 DNA is TGCGCCAGCAGCCCCGGGACTACCACCGGGGAGCTGTTTTTT. It specifies CASSPGTTTGELFF.